These 25 T cell receptor beta chains originate from one sample sequenced in a study of blood T cell repertoires in COVID-19. Sequencing used immunoSEQ multiplex PCR; TCRdb keeps in-frame clones, though not all of them. Of about 300,000 clones in the sample, under 90% were seen once. What was sequenced was PBMCs or T cells enriched from blood (not recorded which). The receptors here all came from a man between 60 and 70 years old who had recovered from COVID-19.

This clone was counted once. V usage is TRBV24-1 and J usage is TRBJ1-2; D is unclear. CDR3 length equals 13 residues. Trimming removed 4 bases at V and 0 bases at J, with 5 bases between. In germline, CDR1 is KGHDR, CDR2 SFDVKD. The CDR3 is CATSEATNYGYTF. CDR3 sequence (DNA): TGTGCCACCAGTGAGGCCACTAACTATGGCTACACCTTC.

This clone is a singleton in its sample. CDR3 coding DNA: TGTGCCGCAGGAAGGAGGGCGGGCGGCAATCAGCCCCAGCATTTT. It codes for CAAGRRAGGNQPQHF. V and J are TRBV6-5 and TRBJ1-5; D remains ambiguous. In germline, CDR1 is MNHEY, CDR2 SVGAGI. Trimming shortened V by 11 bases and J by 2 bases, and 19 bases separated the two germline ends. The CDR3 contains 15 residues.

This clone is a singleton in its sample. The genes are TRBV12-5 and TRBJ2-3; D ambiguous. Trimming stripped 0 bases from V and 2 bases from J, with 3 bases between. The CDR3 length is 13 residues. Germline CDR1 is LGHNT and CDR2 is FRNRAP. DNA of the CDR3: TGTGCTAGTGGTTTGGTACTCACAGATACGCAGTATTTT. Protein product: CASGLVLTDTQYF.

The chain carries TRBV14 and TRBJ2-1; 8 nucleotides line up with TRBD2. The ends lost 4 bases at V and 12 bases at J; junction bases unmatched: 11. The CDR3 totals 14 residues. Germline CDR1 and CDR2: SGHDN and FVKESK. The chain's CDR3 is CASSPGLARGGQFF. CDR3 DNA sequence: TGTGCCAGCAGCCCAGGACTAGCCCGGGGTGGGCAGTTCTTC.

This clone was seen once. The rearrangement joins TRBV5-1 to TRBJ2-1; 8 nucleotides align to TRBD2. Germline values: CDR1 SGHRS, CDR2 YFSETQ. J was trimmed by 7 bases and V by 2 bases; bases with no gene match: 2. The CDR3 is made up of 13 amino acids. CDR3 sequence: CASSLLAGNEQFF. The CDR3 coding sequence is TGCGCCAGCAGCTTATTAGCGGGAAATGAGCAGTTCTTC. Full variable domain (remainder filled in from reference TRBV5-1 and TRBJ2-1): KAGVTQTPRYLIKTRGQQVTLSCSPISGHRSVSWYQQTPGQGLQFLFEYFSETQRNKGNFPGRFSGRQFSNSRSEMNVSTLELGDSALYLCASSLLAGNEQFFGPGTRLTVL.

This clone is a singleton in its sample. The chain recombines TRBV5-6 with TRBJ2-7, with 10 nucleotides matching TRBD2. Germline V CDR1 and CDR2: SGHDT, YYEEEE. J lost 3 bases, V lost 4 bases, and 10 bases had no gene match. This CDR3 has 16 amino acids. CDR3 amino acids: CASSEGLAEANYEQYF. The CDR3 bases are TGTGCCAGCAGCGAAGGACTAGCGGAAGCGAACTACGAGCAGTACTTC.

This chain joins TRBV13 and TRBJ1-3; 7 bases align to TRBD1. Germline V gene data show CDR1 as PRHDT and CDR2 as FYEKMQ (reference sequence). The V segment lost 4 bases and the J segment 4 bases; nucleotides outside the gene matches: 10. The CDR3 is made up of 16 amino acids. CDR3 sequence: CASSSPDLDRGNTIYF. CDR3 in DNA: TGTGCCAGCAGCTCCCCCGACCTGGACAGGGGAAACACCATATATTTT.

CDR3 DNA sequence: TGTGCCAGCAGTTGGGGACAGACAAACTATGGCTACACCTTC. This codes for CASSWGQTNYGYTF. The chain links TRBV6-2 or TRBV6-3 to TRBJ1-2, with 7 bases matching TRBD1. Trimming cost V 4 bases and J 2 bases; bases outside gene matches: 4. The germline CDR1 and CDR2 sequences are MNHEY and SVGEGT. The CDR3 has 14 amino acids.

CDR3 amino acids: CSVVSPGDSGNTIYF. The CDR3 DNA reads as TGCAGCGTTGTTTCTCCCGGAGACTCTGGAAACACCATATATTTT. This sequence joins TRBV29-1 and TRBJ1-3, with D uncertain. The V and J ends lost 4 bases and 0 bases respectively, with 13 bases between them. The CDR3 has 15 amino acids. The germline V gene encodes CDR1 SQVTM and CDR2 ANQGSEA.

The chain employs TRBV19 and TRBJ1-5, with 9 bases fitting TRBD1. V lost 4 bases, J lost 6 bases, and 4 bases stayed unmatched. CDR1 and CDR2 (germline): LNHDA, SQIVND (reference sequence). The CDR3 is 14 amino acids. CDR3 region: CASSTDRGTQPQHF. CDR3 DNA sequence: TGTGCCAGTAGTACGGACAGGGGAACTCAGCCCCAGCATTTT. Full variable domain (outside the CDR3, taken from reference TRBV19 and TRBJ1-5): DGGITQSPKYLFRKEGQNVTLSCEQNLNHDAMYWYRQDPGQGLRLIYYSQIVNDFQKGDIAEGYSVSREKKESFPLTVTSAQKNPTAFYLCASSTDRGTQPQHFGDGTRLSIL.

This chain uses TRBV11-2 with TRBJ1-5; tentatively, D is TRBD1 (6 bases). Trimming removed 1 base at V and 5 bases at J, with 12 bases between. The germline gives CDR1 SGHAT, CDR2 FQNNGV. There are 15 residues in the CDR3. CDR3 protein: CASSLAQDRYQPQHF. CDR3 sequence (DNA): TGTGCCAGCAGCTTAGCGCAGGACAGATATCAGCCCCAGCATTTT.

The rearrangement uses TRBV19 and TRBJ2-2; D remains unclear. The CDR3 is 11 residues long. V lost 8 bases and J lost 4, with 5 bases in between. Looked up from germline, CDR1 is LNHDA and CDR2 is SQIVND (reference sequence). The CDR3 DNA reads as TGTGCCAGTCTAAGCACCGGGGAGCTGTTTTTT. The encoded protein is CASLSTGELFF.

The gene calls are TRBV19 and TRBJ1-1, with D unclear. This CDR3 is 14 amino acids long. The germline CDR1 and CDR2 sequences are LNHDA and SQIVND (reference sequence). The V end lost 2 bases, the J end lost 6 bases, and 13 bases lay between the germline ends. The CDR3 sequence is CASSITHRTPEAFF. The DNA of the CDR3 is TGTGCCAGTAGTATAACGCACAGAACCCCTGAAGCTTTCTTT.

This clone was detected once. The gene calls are TRBV6-5 and TRBJ2-2; no clear D. Looked up from germline, CDR1 is MNHEY and CDR2 is SVGAGI. The CDR3 extends over 14 amino acids. Trimming removed 8 bases at V and 4 bases at J, with 14 bases between. In nucleotides, the CDR3 is TGTGCCAGCCCGCCGGAGAGACTCACCGGGGAGCTGTTTTTT. Its translation is CASPPERLTGELFF.

This clone appeared once. The chain links TRBV6-5 to TRBJ2-1; weak D call: TRBD2 (6 bases). CDR3 length: 14 amino acids. The germline CDR1 and CDR2 sequences are MNHEY and SVGAGI. V was pared by 6 bases and J by 5 bases, with 14 bases between. The CDR3 reads CASRGGNPNNEQFF. The CDR3 DNA sequence: TGTGCCAGCAGAGGAGGGAACCCAAACAATGAGCAGTTCTTC.

The genes are TRBV27 and TRBJ2-5; 8 nucleotides agree with TRBD1. The germline V gene encodes CDR1 MNHEY and CDR2 SMNVEV (reference sequence). The CDR3 sequence is 16 residues long. Trimming took 7 bases from V and 5 from J; bases not matched to a gene: 15. The CDR3 coding sequence is TGTGCCAGCAAAACAACAGGGGGAGGTAGCCTGGAGACCCAGTACTTC. Protein: CASKTTGGGSLETQYF.

The rearrangement joins TRBV7-2 to TRBJ2-1, with 13 bases lining up with TRBD2. Trimming at V came to 2 bases and at J to 6 bases, leaving 4 bases not matched to a gene. Germline values: CDR1 SGHTA, CDR2 FQGNSA. This CDR3 comprises 16 residues. The CDR3 reads CASSLTSGRAGNEQFF. The CDR3 DNA reads as TGTGCCAGCAGCTTAACTAGCGGGAGGGCCGGCAATGAGCAGTTCTTC.

In its sample, this clone was seen once. The chain employs TRBV7-3 and TRBJ2-7; D may be TRBD2 (6 bases). V lost 4 bases to trimming and J lost 6 bases, with 19 bases between them. Per germline, CDR1 SGHTA and CDR2 FQGTGA. The CDR3 is 15 residues long. The CDR3: CASSSFGGSVGEQYF. The CDR3 DNA sequence: TGTGCCAGCAGCTCCTTCGGGGGTTCCGTAGGCGAGCAGTACTTC.

CDR3 DNA sequence: TGTGCCACCAGTGAGCAGGGGCCTCCCTACGAGCAGTACTTC. It translates to CATSEQGPPYEQYF. The chain is built from TRBV24-1 and TRBJ2-7, with a tentative D call TRBD1 (6 bases). Germline lookup yields CDR1 KGHDR and CDR2 SFDVKD. The ends were cut back, 4 bases at V and 2 bases at J, with 11 bases in the middle. This CDR3 has 14 residues.

The V and J genes are TRBV7-8 and TRBJ1-2, with 7 bases fitting TRBD1. CDR1 and CDR2 (germline): SGHVS, FQNEAQ. Trimming cost V 0 bases and J 8 bases; bases outside gene matches: 6. The CDR3 length is 14 residues. CDR3: CASSLARGLVGYTF. The CDR3 coding sequence is TGTGCCAGCAGCTTAGCGAGGGGGCTGGTGGGCTACACCTTC. The full variable domain, with the rest looked up from reference TRBV7-8 and TRBJ1-2, is GAGVSQSPRYKVAKRGQDVALRCDPISGHVSLFWYQQALGQGPEFLTYFQNEAQLDKSGLPSDRFFAERPEGSVSTLKIQRTQQEDSAVYLCASSLARGLVGYTFGSGTRLTVV.

This chain links TRBV25-1 with TRBJ1-3; D ambiguous. The ends were cut back, 0 bases at V and 4 bases at J, with 10 bases in the middle. Germline V gene sequence: CDR1 MGHDK, CDR2 SYGVNS. The length of the CDR3 is 15 residues. Here the CDR3 DNA reads TGTGCCAGCAGTGAATACGGGTCTGCCGGAAACACCATATATTTT. Translating it yields CASSEYGSAGNTIYF. The full variable domain, its missing parts supplied by reference TRBV25-1 and TRBJ1-3, is EADIYQTPRYLVIGTGKKITLECSQTMGHDKMYWYQQDPGMELHLIHYSYGVNSTEKGDLSSESTVSRIRTEHFPLTLESARPSHTSQYLCASSEYGSAGNTIYFGEGSWLTVV.

The chain has TRBV4-2 and TRBJ2-6; unclear D gene. This CDR3 has 15 amino acids. Germline V gene lookup returns CDR1 LGHNA and CDR2 YNFKEQ. V was cut by 2 bases and J by 0 bases, with 5 bases left in between. CDR3 loop: CASSQRSSGANVLTF. The CDR3 DNA reads as TGTGCCAGCAGCCAACGGAGCTCTGGGGCCAACGTCCTGACTTTC.

The chain has TRBV9 and TRBJ2-7, with D maybe TRBD2 (6 bases). Between the trimmed V and J ends, which lost 0 bases and 2 bases, there was a span of 12 bases. The CDR3 contains 15 residues. From germline, CDR1 is SGDLS and CDR2 YYNGEE. The CDR3, as DNA: TGTGCCAGCAGCGTAGCTGGCGGGGTTACCTACGAGCAGTACTTC. This encodes CASSVAGGVTYEQYF.

The genes are TRBV28 and TRBJ2-5; 9 nucleotides agree with TRBD1. The length of the CDR3 is 15 residues. Germline V gene sequence: CDR1 MDHEN, CDR2 SYDVKM. The J segment lost 2 bases and the V segment lost 5 bases, leaving 6 bases of the junction unmatched. The CDR3 sequence: CASSIGGTGQETQYF. The CDR3 DNA is TGTGCCAGCAGTATAGGAGGGACAGGGCAAGAGACCCAGTACTTC.

The chain links TRBV5-6 to TRBJ1-2, with 8 bases matching TRBD1. The CDR3 contains 14 residues. Trimming cost V 4 bases and J 3 bases; bases outside gene matches: 5. Germline V gives CDR1 SGHDT, CDR2 YYEEEE. CDR3 region: CASSHQGADYGYTF. The CDR3 DNA reads as TGTGCCAGCAGCCACCAGGGGGCGGACTATGGCTACACCTTC.